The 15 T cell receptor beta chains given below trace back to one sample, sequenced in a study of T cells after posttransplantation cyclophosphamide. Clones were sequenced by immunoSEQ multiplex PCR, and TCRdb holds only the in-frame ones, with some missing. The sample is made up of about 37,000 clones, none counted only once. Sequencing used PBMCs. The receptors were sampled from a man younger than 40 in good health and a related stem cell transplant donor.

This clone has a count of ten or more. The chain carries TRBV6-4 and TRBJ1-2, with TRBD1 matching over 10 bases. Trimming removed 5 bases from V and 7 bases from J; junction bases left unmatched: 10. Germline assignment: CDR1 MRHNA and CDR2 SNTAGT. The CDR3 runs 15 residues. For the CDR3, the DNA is TGTGCCAGCAGTTCTAATCGACAGGGGGCAGGTGGCTACACCTTC. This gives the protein CASSSNRQGAGGYTF.

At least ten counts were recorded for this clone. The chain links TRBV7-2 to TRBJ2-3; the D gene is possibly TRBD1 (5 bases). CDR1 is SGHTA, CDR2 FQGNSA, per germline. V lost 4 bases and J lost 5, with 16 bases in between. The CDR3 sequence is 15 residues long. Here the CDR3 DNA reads TGTGCCAGCAGCTCCGTTTTTGGGGCAAAAGATACGCAGTATTTT. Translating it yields CASSSVFGAKDTQYF.

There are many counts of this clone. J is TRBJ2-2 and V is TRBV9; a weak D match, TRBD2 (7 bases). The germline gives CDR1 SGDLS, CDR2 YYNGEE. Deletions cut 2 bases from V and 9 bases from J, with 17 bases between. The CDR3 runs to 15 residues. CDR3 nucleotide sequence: TGTGCCAGCAGCGTGTCGGGGGGCGGGGCGAGGGAGCTGTTTTTT. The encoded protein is CASSVSGGGARELFF.

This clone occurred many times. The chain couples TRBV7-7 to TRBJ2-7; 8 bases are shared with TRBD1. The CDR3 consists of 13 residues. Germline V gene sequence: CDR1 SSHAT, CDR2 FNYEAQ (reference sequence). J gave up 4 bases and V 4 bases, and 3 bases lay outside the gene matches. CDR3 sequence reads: CASSSGGSYEQYF. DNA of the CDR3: TGTGCCAGCAGCTCAGGGGGCTCTTACGAGCAGTACTTC.

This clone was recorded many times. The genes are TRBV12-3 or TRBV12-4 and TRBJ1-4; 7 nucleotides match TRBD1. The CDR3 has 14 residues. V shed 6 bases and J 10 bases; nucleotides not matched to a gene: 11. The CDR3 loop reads CASSGTGDLVKLFF. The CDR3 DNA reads TGTGCCAGCAGCGGAACAGGGGACCTGGTAAAACTGTTTTTT.

CDR3 nucleotide sequence: TGCGCCAGCAGCTATGGGACAGGGAAACCCCAAGAGACCCAGTACTTC. Its translation is CASSYGTGKPQETQYF. The V and J genes are TRBV5-1 and TRBJ2-5; 9 positions agree with TRBD1. J was trimmed by 1 base and V by 3 bases; bases with no gene match: 7. CDR1 is SGHRS and CDR2 is YFSETQ in the germline V gene. The CDR3 runs to 16 residues.

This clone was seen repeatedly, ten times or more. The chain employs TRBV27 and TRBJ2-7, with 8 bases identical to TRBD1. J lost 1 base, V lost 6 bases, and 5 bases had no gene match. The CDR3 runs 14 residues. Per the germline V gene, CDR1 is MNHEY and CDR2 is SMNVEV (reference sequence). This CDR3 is CASSRQGPSYEQYF. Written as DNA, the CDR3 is TGTGCCAGCAGCCGACAGGGGCCGTCCTACGAGCAGTACTTC.

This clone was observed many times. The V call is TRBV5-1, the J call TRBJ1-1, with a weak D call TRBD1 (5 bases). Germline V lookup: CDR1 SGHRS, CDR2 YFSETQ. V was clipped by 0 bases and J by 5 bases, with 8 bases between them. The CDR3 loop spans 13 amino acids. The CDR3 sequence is CASSLDGGTEAFF. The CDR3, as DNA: TGCGCCAGCAGCTTGGACGGGGGGACTGAAGCTTTCTTT.

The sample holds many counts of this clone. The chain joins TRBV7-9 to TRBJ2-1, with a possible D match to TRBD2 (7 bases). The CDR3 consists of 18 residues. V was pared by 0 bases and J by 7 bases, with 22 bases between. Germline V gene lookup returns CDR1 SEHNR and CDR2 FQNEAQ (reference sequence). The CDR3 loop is CASSLARLGGGAGNEQFF. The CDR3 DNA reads TGTGCCAGCAGCTTAGCCCGGCTGGGGGGGGGCGCGGGGAATGAGCAGTTCTTC.

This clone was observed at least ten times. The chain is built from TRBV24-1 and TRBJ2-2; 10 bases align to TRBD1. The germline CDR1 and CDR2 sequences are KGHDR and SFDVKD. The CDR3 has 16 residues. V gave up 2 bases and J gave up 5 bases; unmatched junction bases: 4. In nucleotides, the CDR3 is TGTGCCACCAGTGATTCCGACAGGGGGCGGACCGGGGAGCTGTTTTTT. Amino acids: CATSDSDRGRTGELFF.

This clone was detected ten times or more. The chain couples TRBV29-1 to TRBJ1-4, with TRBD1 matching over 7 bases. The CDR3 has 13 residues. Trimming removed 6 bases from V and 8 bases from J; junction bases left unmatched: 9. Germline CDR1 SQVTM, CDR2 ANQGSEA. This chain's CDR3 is CSVGQAEEEKLFF. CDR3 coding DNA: TGCAGCGTCGGACAGGCCGAGGAGGAAAAACTGTTTTTT.

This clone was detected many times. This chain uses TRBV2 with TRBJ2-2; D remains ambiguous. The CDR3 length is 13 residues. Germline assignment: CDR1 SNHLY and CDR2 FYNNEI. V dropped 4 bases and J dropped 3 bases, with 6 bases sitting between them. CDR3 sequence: CASSGSYTGELFF. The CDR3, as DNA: TGTGCCAGCAGTGGTTCCTACACCGGGGAGCTGTTTTTT.

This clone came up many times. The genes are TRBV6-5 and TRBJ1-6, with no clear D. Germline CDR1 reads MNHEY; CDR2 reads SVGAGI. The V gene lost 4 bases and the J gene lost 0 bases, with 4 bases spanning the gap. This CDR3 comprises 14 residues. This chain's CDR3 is CASSSSSYNSPLHF. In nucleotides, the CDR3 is TGTGCCAGCAGTTCCAGCTCCTATAATTCACCCCTCCACTTT.

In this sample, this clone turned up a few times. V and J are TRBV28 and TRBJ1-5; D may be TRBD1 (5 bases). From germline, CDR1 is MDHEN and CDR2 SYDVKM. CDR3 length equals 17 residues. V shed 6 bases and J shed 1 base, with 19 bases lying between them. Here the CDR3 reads CASRDLGGSMSNQPQHF. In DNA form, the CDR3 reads TGTGCCAGCAGAGACCTCGGGGGGAGCATGAGCAATCAGCCCCAGCATTTT.

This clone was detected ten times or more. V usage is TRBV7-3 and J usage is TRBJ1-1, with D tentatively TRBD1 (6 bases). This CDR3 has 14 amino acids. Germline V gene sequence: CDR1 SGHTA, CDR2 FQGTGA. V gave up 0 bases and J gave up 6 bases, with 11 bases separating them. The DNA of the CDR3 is TGTGCCAGCAGCTTAACAGGGGGGGAGTCTGAAGCTTTCTTT. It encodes CASSLTGGESEAFF.